The 29 T cell receptor beta chains reported below all come from one sample, sequenced in a study of T cells in narcolepsy. Some clones are missing from TCRdb's copy, which holds only in-frame ones; the method was immunoSEQ multiplex PCR. In the table there are about 30,000 clones, roughly four fifths of which are singletons. Sequenced: memory (CD45RA-) CD4+ T cells from blood. All receptors derive from a human donor in good health.

The V and J genes are TRBV27 and TRBJ1-2; tentative D call: TRBD1 (6 bases). V was clipped by 5 bases and J by 4 bases, with 14 bases between them. Germline CDR1 reads MNHEY; CDR2 reads SMNVEV (reference sequence). The CDR3 spans 14 residues. The CDR3: CASSARDNLYGYTF. CDR3 nucleotide sequence: TGTGCCAGCAGTGCGAGGGACAACCTCTATGGCTACACCTTC.

The rearrangement uses TRBV5-1 and TRBJ1-3; D ambiguous. Germline V gives CDR1 SGHRS, CDR2 YFSETQ. CDR3 length: 15 residues. The V and J ends lost 0 bases and 0 bases respectively, with 7 bases between them. The CDR3 loop reads CASSLETSSGNTIYF. The CDR3 region has the DNA TGCGCCAGCAGCTTGGAAACATCCTCTGGAAACACCATATATTTT.

The CDR3 DNA reads TGTGCCAGCGTTAGTTTGGGACAGGGGGCAGGCGGGAATCAGCCCCAGCATTTT. This translates into CASVSLGQGAGGNQPQHF. The chain joins TRBV28 to TRBJ1-5, with TRBD1 identical over 12 bases. V shed 8 bases, J shed 4 bases, and the junction held 15 bases outside the gene matches. Looked up from germline, CDR1 is MDHEN and CDR2 is SYDVKM. The CDR3 totals 18 residues.

A single count supports this clone. The rearrangement joins TRBV27 to TRBJ2-5, with D maybe TRBD2 (7 bases). Per the germline V gene, CDR1 is MNHEY and CDR2 is SMNVEV (reference sequence). CDR3 length equals 13 residues. The ends were cut back, 6 bases at V and 8 bases at J, with 16 bases in the middle. CDR3 nucleotide sequence: TGTGCCAGCAGAGGGGGGGGTACAGGAACCCAGTACTTC. As protein: CASRGGGTGTQYF.

The chain recombines TRBV2 with TRBJ2-2; 11 bases match TRBD2. J was trimmed by 2 bases and V by 6 bases; bases with no gene match: 5. The CDR3 totals 16 residues. CDR1 is SNHLY, CDR2 FYNNEI, per germline. This CDR3 reads CASRDGLAGNTGELFF. The CDR3 DNA follows: TGTGCCAGCAGGGATGGACTAGCGGGCAACACCGGGGAGCTGTTTTTT.

The chain is built from TRBV11-3 and TRBJ2-1; unclear D gene. The CDR3 spans 15 residues. Germline V gives CDR1 SGHNT, CDR2 YENEEA. V lost 1 base and J lost 0, with 7 bases in between. The CDR3 sequence: CASSLGSSSYNEQFF. The CDR3 DNA follows: TGTGCCAGCAGCTTAGGGTCGAGCTCCTACAATGAGCAGTTCTTC.

The sample holds a few counts of this clone. V gene TRBV2 combines with J gene TRBJ2-2, with 8 bases matching TRBD1. This CDR3 comprises 15 residues. Germline-derived CDR1 and CDR2 are SNHLY and FYNNEI. The V gene end was trimmed by 6 bases and the J gene end by 2 bases; junction bases not matched to a gene: 5. The CDR3 region has the DNA TGTGCCAGCAGACTTGACAGGGGTAACACCGGGGAGCTGTTTTTT. The encoded protein is CASRLDRGNTGELFF.

The chain has TRBV19 and TRBJ1-2; D remains unclear. Germline CDR1 is LNHDA and CDR2 is SQIVND (reference sequence). The CDR3 totals 14 residues. The ends were cut back, 3 bases at V and 7 bases at J, with 15 bases in the middle. This CDR3 reads CASSMPIVGGGYTF. The CDR3, as DNA: TGTGCCAGTAGTATGCCCATAGTTGGAGGTGGCTACACCTTC.

This clone was seen a handful of times. V and J are TRBV6-6 and TRBJ1-1; no clear D. This CDR3 is built from 16 residues. V was shortened by 5 bases and J by 1 base, with 17 bases between the two germline ends. Germline-derived CDR1 and CDR2 are MNHNY and SVGAGI (reference sequence). In nucleotides, the CDR3 is TGTGCCAGCAGTGACTGGGAGAGCGGGAGGAACACTGAAGCTTTCTTT. Protein: CASSDWESGRNTEAFF.

The rearrangement joins TRBV12-5 to TRBJ2-2; D gene ambiguous. Germline V CDR1 and CDR2: LGHNT, FRNRAP. Between the trimmed V and J ends, which lost 1 base and 8 bases, there was a span of 5 bases. This CDR3 spans 12 amino acids. CDR3 region: CASGLGRGELFF. Written as DNA, the CDR3 is TGTGCTAGTGGTTTGGGACGAGGGGAGCTGTTTTTT.

The rearrangement links TRBV6-5 to TRBJ2-1, with D maybe TRBD1 (6 bases). Trimming removed 6 bases at V and 9 bases at J, with 18 bases between. This CDR3 is 14 amino acids long. From germline, CDR1 is MNHEY and CDR2 SVGAGI. The CDR3 sequence is CASRKNRVRSEQFF. CDR3 coding DNA: TGTGCCAGCAGGAAAAACAGGGTTAGGAGTGAGCAGTTCTTC.

The J gene is TRBJ2-6, the V gene TRBV19; D is possibly TRBD1 or TRBD2 (6 bases each). The germline CDR1 and CDR2 sequences are LNHDA and SQIVND (reference sequence). The CDR3 extends over 16 amino acids. Trimming left V 3 bases short and J 4 bases short, with 13 bases between. The CDR3, as DNA: TGTGCCAGTAGTATCGCAGGGGCGGGAGGGGCCAACGTCCTGACTTTC. It yields the protein CASSIAGAGGANVLTF.

The chain uses TRBV7-7 and TRBJ2-5; tentative D call: TRBD2 (5 bases). CDR3 length equals 13 residues. From germline, CDR1 is SSHAT and CDR2 FNYEAQ (reference sequence). V was shortened by 3 bases and J by 4 bases, with 9 bases between the two germline ends. Here the CDR3 reads CASSLGSLETQYF. For the CDR3, the DNA is TGTGCCAGCAGCTTGGGGAGCCTAGAGACCCAGTACTTC.

The V call is TRBV27, the J call TRBJ1-6; D possibly corresponds to TRBD1 (5 bases). This CDR3 region has 15 residues. Germline V CDR1 and CDR2: MNHEY, SMNVEV (reference sequence). V was shortened by 7 bases and J by 6 bases, with 16 bases between the two germline ends. The CDR3 bases are TGTGCCAGCACCCCAGCCGGGGGACCTAATTCACCCCTCCACTTT. Translating gives CASTPAGGPNSPLHF.

The rearrangement links TRBV11-3 to TRBJ2-5; D remains ambiguous. Germline V lookup: CDR1 SGHNT, CDR2 YENEEA. The CDR3 spans 12 residues. V lost 6 bases and J 5 bases, leaving 10 bases between the germline ends. CDR3 in DNA: TGTGCCAGCAGGATCTCCGGGGAGACCCAGTACTTC. Translated: CASRISGETQYF. Variable domain in full (rest from reference TRBV11-3 and TRBJ2-5): EAGVVQSPRYKIIEKKQPVAFWCNPISGHNTLYWYLQNLGQGPELLIRYENEEAVDDSQLPKDRFSAERLKGVDSTLKIQPAELGDSAVYLCASRISGETQYFGPGTRLLVL.

The rearrangement joins TRBV11-3 to TRBJ2-1; 8 bases match TRBD1. This CDR3 is built from 15 residues. The germline gives CDR1 SGHNT, CDR2 YENEEA. Unmatched junction bases numbered 11, after V lost 5 bases and J lost 8 bases. CDR3 bases: TGTGCCAGCAGCATCGGACAGGGACCGCTGGATGAGCAGTTCTTC. Its translation: CASSIGQGPLDEQFF.

V usage is TRBV4-1 and J usage is TRBJ2-5; D not certain. CDR1 and CDR2 from the germline V gene are MGHRA and YSYEKL. This CDR3 is 13 amino acids long. Trimming cost V 0 bases and J 3 bases, with 5 bases left between them. The CDR3 sequence is CASSQDRKETQYF. CDR3 DNA: TGCGCCAGCAGCCAAGATAGAAAAGAGACCCAGTACTTC.

V gene TRBV2 combines with J gene TRBJ1-2; no reliable D call. The CDR3 runs to 12 residues. Germline values: CDR1 SNHLY, CDR2 FYNNEI. V was pared by 2 bases and J by 8 bases, with 9 bases between. Written as DNA, the CDR3 is TGTGCCAGCAGTGAATCAGTAAAAGGCTACACCTTC. Translated, it gives CASSESVKGYTF.

The chain links TRBV6-6 to TRBJ2-3, with 12 positions matching TRBD2. The CDR3 is made up of 16 amino acids. With 5 bases clipped from V and 0 bases from J, the junction kept 3 bases outside the gene matches. CDR1 and CDR2 from the germline V gene are MNHNY and SVGAGI (reference sequence). CDR3 protein: CASSRGLAGSTDTQYF. In nucleotides, the CDR3 is TGTGCCAGCAGTCGAGGACTAGCGGGGAGCACAGATACGCAGTATTTT.

This clone was picked up one time. This sequence joins TRBV6-6 and TRBJ2-7; D is uncertain. The CDR3 length is 13 residues. From germline, CDR1 is MNHNY and CDR2 SVGAGI (reference sequence). Trimming shortened V by 8 bases and J by 4 bases, and 15 bases separated the two germline ends. The DNA for the CDR3 is TGTGCCAGCCCCCCATTCCGCGAATACGAGCAGTACGTC. It codes for CASPPFREYEQYV.

The chain combines TRBV4-1 with TRBJ1-1; D remains unclear. V lost 2 bases, J lost 0 bases, and 16 bases lay in between. CDR3 length: 17 residues. Germline V gene lookup returns CDR1 MGHRA and CDR2 YSYEKL. CDR3 bases: TGCGCCAGCAGCCAAAAGGGAGGATATTACATGAACACTGAAGCTTTCTTT. It is translated as CASSQKGGYYMNTEAFF.

With regard to this clone: Other nucleotide sequences from this sample produce the same CDR3. The chain combines TRBV14 with TRBJ1-1; D is undetermined. Trimming removed 0 bases from V and 6 bases from J, with 8 bases in between. The germline V gene has CDR1 SGHDN and CDR2 FVKESK. The CDR3 contains 13 residues. This CDR3 reads CASSQDLGSEAFF. CDR3 DNA: TGTGCCAGCAGCCAAGATTTGGGTTCTGAAGCTTTCTTT.

The V gene is TRBV18, the J gene TRBJ1-5; D unclear. Germline V gene sequence: CDR1 KGHSH, CDR2 LQKENI. The CDR3 totals 14 residues. The germline V and J ends were trimmed by 6 bases and 4 bases, with 13 bases remaining between them. The CDR3 region is CASSPGRPNQPQHF. CDR3 sequence (DNA): TGTGCCAGCTCCCCTGGCAGGCCAAATCAGCCCCAGCATTTT.

Remarks on this clone: A junction boundary mismatches the germline segment, possibly from a read error. CDR3 sequence (DNA): TGTGCCTGCAGTGATCAGGACAGAGCTACCACTAACTATGGCTACACCTTC. Translated, it gives CACSDQDRATTNYGYTF. The chain employs TRBV6-1 and TRBJ1-2; possibly TRBD1 for D (6 bases). This CDR3 is built from 17 residues. Per the germline V gene, CDR1 is MNHNS and CDR2 is SASEGT.

The V and J genes are TRBV28 and TRBJ1-2; 7 bases align to TRBD1. Germline CDR1 MDHEN, CDR2 SYDVKM. The CDR3 runs to 15 residues. The trim removed 5 bases at V and 0 bases at J, leaving 6 bases unmatched. This CDR3 is CASSLPGTANYGYTF. CDR3 in DNA: TGTGCCAGCAGTCTGCCCGGGACAGCTAACTATGGCTACACCTTC.

The sample holds a few counts of this clone. This chain connects TRBV6-1 to TRBJ1-5, with 8 bases that match TRBD1. Germline V lookup: CDR1 MNHNS, CDR2 SASEGT. This CDR3 is built from 16 residues. The V and J ends lost 2 bases and 0 bases, in that order; junction bases with no gene match: 3. The CDR3 spells CASSERTGYSNQPQHF. The CDR3 nucleotides read TGTGCCAGCAGTGAAAGGACAGGGTATAGCAATCAGCCCCAGCATTTT.

The chain combines TRBV5-6 with TRBJ2-2; D call uncertain. Germline V CDR1 and CDR2: SGHDT, YYEEEE. The CDR3 sequence is 15 residues long. V was clipped by 0 bases and J by 3 bases, with 9 bases between them. For the CDR3, the DNA is TGTGCCAGCAGCTTGGGGCAGGCATACACCGGGGAGCTGTTTTTT. Its translation is CASSLGQAYTGELFF. The full variable domain, with the rest looked up from reference TRBV5-6 and TRBJ2-2, is DAGVTQSPTHLIKTRGQQVTLRCSPKSGHDTVSWYQQALGQGPQFIFQYYEEEERQRGNFPDRFSGHQFPNYSSELNVNALLLGDSALYLCASSLGQAYTGELFFGEGSRLTVL.

This sequence joins TRBV11-2 and TRBJ1-6, with D perhaps matching TRBD1 (5 bases). Trimming left V 5 bases short and J 8 bases short, with 16 bases between. The CDR3 length is 15 residues. Germline CDR1 SGHAT, CDR2 FQNNGV. The CDR3 DNA follows: TGTGCCAGCAGCAGAAGTACGGACACCTATTCACCCCTCCACTTT. Its protein is CASSRSTDTYSPLHF. The full variable domain, with the rest looked up from reference TRBV11-2 and TRBJ1-6, is EAGVAQSPRYKIIEKRQSVAFWCNPISGHATLYWYQQILGQGPKLLIQFQNNGVVDDSQLPKDRFSAERLKGVDSTLKIQPAKLEDSAVYLCASSRSTDTYSPLHFGNGTRLTVT.

The chain carries TRBV27 and TRBJ2-3; 9 nucleotides agree with TRBD2. The germline V gene has CDR1 MNHEY and CDR2 SMNVEV (reference sequence). Trimming took 3 bases from V and 3 from J; bases not matched to a gene: 10. The CDR3 consists of 17 residues. CDR3 in amino acids: CASSFFVAGGPTDTQYF. For the CDR3, the DNA is TGTGCCAGCAGTTTTTTCGTGGCGGGGGGGCCAACAGATACGCAGTATTTT.